The clone carrying this TCR beta chain was observed at least ten times. Its matching antigen is unknown. The germline V gene has CDR1 KGHDR and CDR2 SFDVKD. Trimming cost V 3 bases and J 9 bases; bases outside gene matches: 8. The CDR3 covers 16 residues. This entry comes from a study of molecular identifiers for immune sequencing clone quantification. TCRdb used MiXCR to reprocess the PCR reads, holding one entry per CDR3 protein. The sample shows hundreds of thousands of distinct CDR3 sequences, 25% of them seen only once. Study-wide results and caveats: Highly expanded clone sizes could be underestimated by identical TCR molecules that share a barcode. Clonotypes topping 20 RNA copies carried over 97% of effector molecules but under 1% of naive ones.

Sequenced: naive CD8+ T cells from blood, with Jurkat cell RNA spiked in. Subset here: FACS-sorted CD8+CD4-CCR7+CD45RA+ naive T cells. This chain uses TRBV24-1 with TRBJ2-1; 12 bases match TRBD2. The sequence was obtained from a human donor in good health. Some libraries in this study had Jurkat cell RNA spiked in. Here the CDR3 DNA reads TGTGCCACCAGTGATCTGACTAGCGGGAGTGGCGGTGAGCAGTTCTTC. Its translation is CATSDLTSGSGGEQFF.